Listed here are 25 T cell receptor beta chains from one sample, sequenced in a study of blood T cells in healthy people across ages. With a J-beta primer mix and a sample-barcoded 5' primer, a second PCR ran 7 to 11 cycles. TCRdb fed the 5' RACE reads into MiXCR, producing one record per CDR3 protein. This repertoire shows fewer than 750,000 distinct CDR3 sequences, 45% to 60% found once; its top ten account for approximately 12%. Sequenced: blood. The receptors here all came from a woman of 80 years or more in good health.

V is TRBV7-2 and J is TRBJ2-3; D unclear. CDR1 is SGHTA and CDR2 is FQGNSA in the germline V gene. Trimming stripped 5 bases from V and 5 bases from J, with 8 bases between. This CDR3 is built from 12 residues. CDR3 residues: CASSPMKDTQYF. The DNA of the CDR3 is TGTGCCAGCAGCCCGATGAAAGATACGCAGTATTTT.

The sample holds many counts of this clonotype. The chain joins TRBV20-1 to TRBJ1-5; D unresolved. V lost 2 bases and J lost 6, with 8 bases in between. CDR3 length: 12 amino acids. Germline loops: CDR1 DFQATT, CDR2 SNEGSKA (reference sequence). The CDR3 spells CSARSRSQPQHF. The CDR3 bases are TGCAGTGCTAGATCTCGGAGTCAGCCCCAGCATTTT.

This chain's CDR3 is CASSPRTSGNDEQYF. Here the CDR3 DNA reads TGTGCCAGCAGCCCTAGGACTAGCGGGAACGATGAGCAGTACTTC. The chain uses TRBV7-8 and TRBJ2-5, with TRBD2 matching 12 bases. Losses at the gene ends were 5 bases for V and 11 bases for J; bases not matched to a gene: 12. The CDR3 is 15 residues long. The germline CDR1 and CDR2 sequences are SGHVS and FQNEAQ.

In its sample, this clonotype was seen a few times. The junction does not match germline at one end; this may be a read error. The chain recombines TRBV10-3 with TRBJ1-3; 7 bases agree with TRBD1. CDR3 length equals 16 residues. Germline V gene sequence: CDR1 ENHRY, CDR2 SYGVKD. CDR3 nucleotide sequence: TGTGCCATCAGTGAGCCGACAGGGCCCTCTGGAAATACCATATATTTT. This encodes CAISEPTGPSGNTIYF.

This clonotype turned up a few times. V is TRBV2 and J is TRBJ2-7, with D perhaps matching TRBD1 (6 bases). This CDR3 region has 13 residues. The V end lost 4 bases, the J end lost 6 bases, and 13 bases lay between the germline ends. Germline V gene sequence: CDR1 SNHLY, CDR2 FYNNEI. CDR3 DNA: TGTGCCAGCAGTGGCAACAGGGTACCCGAGCAGTACTTC. This codes for CASSGNRVPEQYF. The whole variable domain, remainder taken from reference TRBV2 and TRBJ2-7, is EPEVTQTPSHQVTQMGQEVILRCVPISNHLYFYWYRQILGQKVEFLVSFYNNEISEKSEIFDDQFSVERPDGSNFTLKIRSTKLEDSAMYFCASSGNRVPEQYFGPGTRLTVT.

This clonotype was picked up many times. This chain connects TRBV7-2 to TRBJ2-1; 8 positions match TRBD2. The CDR3 sequence is 16 residues long. With V trimmed by 4 bases and J by 3 bases, 8 bases remained unmatched. From germline, CDR1 is SGHTA and CDR2 FQGNSA. This chain's CDR3 is CASSSRLARYYNEQFF. The CDR3 coding sequence is TGTGCCAGCAGCTCTAGACTAGCGCGATACTACAATGAGCAGTTCTTC.

V and J are TRBV6-5 and TRBJ1-1, with D unresolved. Germline V gene data show CDR1 as MNHEY and CDR2 as SVGAGI. The germline V and J ends were trimmed by 3 bases and 4 bases, with 12 bases remaining between them. The CDR3 extends over 14 amino acids. CDR3 coding DNA: TGTGCCAGCAGTTATCCTCCGGGTTTCACTGAAGCTTTCTTT. Protein sequence: CASSYPPGFTEAFF.

A single count supports this clonotype. The chain is built from TRBV18 and TRBJ1-2; D is unresolved. The CDR3 contains 14 residues. The V end lost 3 bases, the J end lost 2 bases, and 10 bases lay between the germline ends. Germline values: CDR1 KGHSH, CDR2 LQKENI. CDR3 nucleotides: TGTGCCAGCTCACCGGGCAGCGACAACTATGGCTACACCTTC. This codes for CASSPGSDNYGYTF.

In regard to this clonotype: One junction end disagrees with the germline gene, perhaps due to a read error. This chain links TRBV6-6 with TRBJ2-7; TRBD2 agrees at 7 bases. The CDR3 length is 12 residues. CDR1 MNHNY and CDR2 SVGAGI come from the germline V gene (reference sequence). The CDR3 region has the DNA TGTGCCAGCATTCGGGGGGATTACGAGCAGAACTTC. Translating gives CASIRGDYEQNF.

The chain uses TRBV20-1 and TRBJ2-5, with 10 bases lining up with TRBD2. The CDR3 covers 13 residues. V was clipped by 7 bases and J by 11 bases; unmatched bases: 13. Germline V lookup: CDR1 DFQATT, CDR2 SNEGSKA (reference sequence). The CDR3 region has the DNA TGCAGTGTTCCGGGACTAGCGTTTAATGAGCAGTACTTC. Its translation: CSVPGLAFNEQYF.

The gene calls are TRBV20-1 and TRBJ2-4; 9 positions match TRBD1. The DNA end is a closer match to TRBJ2-7, so the J assignment may be wrong. This CDR3 is 13 amino acids long. Germline V gene data show CDR1 as DFQATT and CDR2 as SNEGSKA (reference sequence). The CDR3 region has the DNA TGCAGTGCTCCCCGGACAGGGGACTACGAGCAGTACTTC. It specifies CSAPRTGDYEQYF.

Turning to this clonotype: A much larger clone differs from this one at a single base, so this may be a read error. The genes are TRBV3-1 and TRBJ2-7, with unresolved D. CDR3 size: 13 residues. Trimming stripped 0 bases from V and 0 bases from J, with 3 bases between. In germline, CDR1 is LGHDT, CDR2 YNNKEL (reference sequence). DNA for the CDR3: TGTGCCAGCAGCCAAGACAGCTCCTACGAGCAGTACTTC. This codes for CASSQDSSYEQYF.

This clonotype was found a few times. A read error may be the cause here, since a much bigger clone is one base away. The rearrangement uses TRBV6-6 and TRBJ2-7, with D maybe TRBD1 (6 bases). This CDR3 region has 13 residues. V dropped 4 bases and J dropped 9 bases, with 16 bases sitting between them. Germline V gene sequence: CDR1 MNHNY, CDR2 SVGAGI (reference sequence). CDR3 in amino acids: CASSCSDRLGQYF. The CDR3 DNA follows: TGTGCCAGCAGTTGCAGCGACAGGTTGGGGCAGTACTTC.

This clonotype showed up many times. The V call is TRBV5-1, the J call TRBJ2-5; no definite D call. The germline gives CDR1 SGHRS, CDR2 YFSETQ. The CDR3 is 13 residues long. The V end was cut by 2 bases, the J end by 2 bases, with 7 bases between. The CDR3: CASSFGSQETQYF. In DNA form, the CDR3 reads TGCGCCAGCAGCTTTGGGTCTCAAGAGACCCAGTACTTC.

Turning to this clonotype: This may be a read error, as it is one base from a much larger clone. The chain joins TRBV2 to TRBJ2-1; no clear D. The CDR3 runs to 14 residues. Looked up from germline, CDR1 is SNHLY and CDR2 is FYNNEI. CDR3 bases: TGTGCCAGCAGACGCCCGGGCCCTGCCAATGAGCAGTCCTTC. It encodes CASRRPGPANEQSF.

This clonotype appeared many times. V usage is TRBV30 and J usage is TRBJ2-5; D call uncertain. Trimming shortened V by 2 bases and J by 3 bases, and 10 bases separated the two germline ends. Looked up from germline, CDR1 is GTSNPN and CDR2 is SVGIG (reference sequence). The CDR3 contains 13 residues. CDR3: CAWSLTIKETQYF. DNA of the CDR3: TGTGCCTGGAGTTTGACGATTAAAGAGACCCAGTACTTC.

This clonotype was counted at least ten times. This chain connects TRBV29-1 to TRBJ2-1; 9 bases agree with TRBD2. This CDR3 spans 14 amino acids. Germline lookup yields CDR1 SQVTM and CDR2 ANQGSEA. J gave up 0 bases and V 8 bases, and 5 bases lay outside the gene matches. The chain's CDR3 is CSHGGRVSYNEQFF. The CDR3 bases are TGCAGCCATGGCGGGAGGGTCTCCTACAATGAGCAGTTCTTC.

The chain recombines TRBV19 with TRBJ2-7, with D possibly matching TRBD1 (5 bases). Trimming left V 1 base short and J 3 bases short, with 10 bases between. The germline gives CDR1 LNHDA, CDR2 SQIVND (reference sequence). CDR3 length equals 14 residues. The CDR3, as DNA: TGTGCCAGTAGTATAGTAGGCGGACACTACGAGCAGTACTTC. This codes for CASSIVGGHYEQYF.

This sequence joins TRBV11-2 and TRBJ1-6; D might be TRBD1 (6 bases). From germline, CDR1 is SGHAT and CDR2 FQNNGV. The CDR3 loop spans 18 amino acids. The ends were cut back, 0 bases at V and 3 bases at J, with 15 bases in the middle. The CDR3 coding sequence is TGTGCCAGCAGCTTAGATCGTCAGGGGATCAACTATAATTCACCCCTCCACTTT. Translating gives CASSLDRQGINYNSPLHF.

This clonotype turned up a few times. The CDR3: CASTRAQGANEQFF. The CDR3 DNA reads TGTGCCAGCACACGCGCACAGGGGGCGAATGAGCAGTTCTTC. The gene calls are TRBV12-3 or TRBV12-4 and TRBJ2-1; TRBD1 aligns across 9 bases. With V trimmed by 7 bases and J by 7 bases, 8 bases remained unmatched. CDR3 length equals 14 residues.

The sample holds many counts of this clonotype. The chain is built from TRBV12-3 or TRBV12-4 and TRBJ2-1; TRBD1 might be the D (6 bases). CDR3 size: 14 residues. V was trimmed by 2 bases and J by 9 bases, leaving 14 bases between them. The DNA of the CDR3 is TGTGCCAGCAGTTTACTTACAGGGCCAATTGAGCAGTTCTTC. This encodes CASSLLTGPIEQFF.

The chain couples TRBV7-2 to TRBJ1-4; no reliable D call. Trimming cost V 0 bases and J 1 base, with 6 bases left between them. Germline values: CDR1 SGHTA, CDR2 FQGNSA. This CDR3 is 15 amino acids long. For the CDR3, the DNA is TGTGCCAGCAGCTTAGCTGGGATAACTAATGAAAAACTGTTTTTT. Its protein product is CASSLAGITNEKLFF.

This clonotype was counted once. This may arise from a read error, as a much more abundant clone is one base away. The chain has TRBV20-1 and TRBJ2-1; the match to TRBD2 covers 7 bases. Germline trimming cut 3 bases from V and 10 bases from J; bases unmatched to any gene: 12. This CDR3 has 14 residues. Per the germline V gene, CDR1 is DFQATT and CDR2 is SNEGSKA (reference sequence). As DNA, the CDR3 is TGCAGTGCTAGGCGGGAGCGGGAAACCTACGAGCAGTTCTTC. Translated: CSARRERETYEQFF.

V gene TRBV12-3 or TRBV12-4 combines with J gene TRBJ1-2, with D tentatively TRBD1 (6 bases). The CDR3 length is 15 residues. V shed 5 bases and J shed 7 bases, with 20 bases lying between them. DNA for the CDR3: TGTGCCAGCAGTCTGGGGGGGCGCAGCGCAAGTGGCTACACCTTC. As protein: CASSLGGRSASGYTF.

The CDR3 loop is CASSQDLWDEQFF. The CDR3 nucleotides read TGTGCCAGCAGCCAAGATCTGTGGGATGAGCAGTTCTTC. The chain uses TRBV3-1 and TRBJ2-1; the D is unclear. The CDR3 has 13 amino acids. The germline V and J ends were trimmed by 0 bases and 8 bases, with 8 bases remaining between them. Germline CDR1 is LGHDT and CDR2 is YNNKEL (reference sequence).